This T cell receptor beta chain originates from a study of cytomegalovirus exposure and HLA in healthy donors. Study summary: Around 85 million unique TCRs from HLA-typed donors were held in an early data release. Across some 400 genotyped donors, roughly 85% landed in the Caucasian-associated ancestry cluster. Study-wide points: Apparent HLA restriction characterized most CMV-associated TCR beta chains in a later analysis.

This CDR3 is 12 amino acids long. Trimming shortened V by 7 bases and J by 6 bases, and 12 bases separated the two germline ends. Germline CDR1 reads SQVTM; CDR2 reads ANQGSEA. The PCR ran on 60 Vbeta and 13 Jbeta primers. The repertoire was sequenced with immunoSEQ multiplex PCR; TCRdb's copy has only in-frame clones and lacks some. This table has 150,000 to 200,000 clones, 75% to 85% appearing once. Regarding this clone: Its antigen is undetermined.

The chain has TRBV29-1 and TRBJ2-2; a weak D match, TRBD2 (5 bases). The TCR comes from a woman aged 50 to 60 in good health and CMV-seronegative. The sample taken for sequencing was PBMCs. CDR3 residues: CSAGKGSGELFF. The CDR3 nucleotides read TGCAGCGCCGGGAAGGGATCCGGGGAGCTGTTTTTT.